Each of the 7 T cell receptor beta chains below was sequenced from the same sample in a study of T cell repertoires in ileal Crohn's disease. Time point: inflamed ileum from the surgical specimen. The protocol was immunoSEQ multiplex PCR, while the TCRdb copy is restricted to in-frame clones and leaves out a portion. Among roughly 16,000 clones listed, 80% to 95% were seen once. The sample taken for sequencing was ileal tissue. These receptors were collected from an adult with Crohn's disease.

The rearrangement joins TRBV7-9 to TRBJ2-1, with 14 bases that match TRBD2. Per germline, CDR1 SEHNR and CDR2 FQNEAQ (reference sequence). V lost 1 base and J lost 4; bases outside the gene matches: 6. The CDR3 length is 18 residues. DNA of the CDR3: TGTGCCAGCAGCTTAGGGGGACTAGCGGGGGCACTTTACAATGAGCAGTTCTTC. It yields the protein CASSLGGLAGALYNEQFF.

The gene calls are TRBV4-3 and TRBJ2-3; D is uncertain. Trimming left V 0 bases short and J 2 bases short, with 9 bases between. The CDR3 has 15 amino acids. Germline CDR1 LGHNA, CDR2 YSLEER. The CDR3, as DNA: TGCGCCAGCAGCCAAGATGCGGAGATCACAGATACGCAGTATTTT. This encodes CASSQDAEITDTQYF.

The chain couples TRBV20-1 to TRBJ1-5, with D unresolved. From germline, CDR1 is DFQATT and CDR2 SNEGSKA (reference sequence). This CDR3 is built from 11 residues. The V gene lost 5 bases and the J gene lost 12 bases, with 14 bases spanning the gap. CDR3 sequence: CSAARSQIQHF. DNA of the CDR3: TGCAGTGCTGCTAGGTCTCAAATCCAGCATTTT.

V usage is TRBV4-3 and J usage is TRBJ2-7, with D tentatively TRBD2 (6 bases). V was cut by 0 bases and J by 1 base, with 16 bases left in between. This CDR3 region has 17 residues. Looked up from germline, CDR1 is LGHNA and CDR2 is YSLEER. CDR3 loop: CASSQDKTSGPSYEQYF. CDR3 DNA sequence: TGCGCCAGCAGCCAAGATAAGACGAGCGGGCCTTCCTACGAGCAGTACTTC.

The V call is TRBV30, the J call TRBJ2-2; D gene uncertain. Germline lookup yields CDR1 GTSNPN and CDR2 SVGIG (reference sequence). The CDR3 is 12 residues long. Here the CDR3 reads CARITEAGELFF. The CDR3 nucleotides read TGTGCTCGAATCACAGAGGCCGGGGAGCTGTTTTTT.

CDR3: CASSPKGQGAHHEQYF. CDR3 coding DNA: TGTGCCAGTAGTCCCAAGGGACAGGGGGCGCACCACGAGCAGTACTTC. The rearrangement uses TRBV19 and TRBJ2-7, with 12 bases identical to TRBD1. The CDR3 contains 16 residues. Looked up from germline, CDR1 is LNHDA and CDR2 is SQIVND (reference sequence). V gave up 5 bases and J gave up 5 bases; unmatched junction bases: 10.

This chain joins TRBV7-8 and TRBJ2-3; no clear D gene. The CDR3 covers 14 residues. Trimming stripped 3 bases from V and 5 bases from J, with 12 bases between. CDR1 is SGHVS and CDR2 is FQNEAQ in the germline V gene. The CDR3 reads CASSLRPRRDTQYF. The CDR3 DNA sequence: TGTGCCAGCAGCTTGAGACCGAGACGAGATACGCAGTATTTT.